This T cell receptor beta chain was retrieved from a study of cytomegalovirus exposure and HLA in healthy donors. V lost 2 bases and J lost 6, with 14 bases in between. The V gene's germline CDR1 is MNHNS and CDR2 SASEGT. The length of the CDR3 is 16 residues. Vbeta (60) and Jbeta (13) primers were used in the PCR. Using immunoSEQ multiplex PCR, the repertoire was profiled, and TCRdb retains in-frame clones only, with some absent. The sample has about 190,000 clones; 81% are singletons. Note on this clone: The sample carries other DNA sequences with the same CDR3.

The chain carries TRBV6-1 and TRBJ1-6; no firm D call. This sequence was found in a young woman in good health and CMV-seronegative. The sequencing input was PBMCs. CDR3 nucleotides: TGTGCCAGCAGTGAACCCCCGACGGGATTTAATTCACCCCTCCACTTT. It specifies CASSEPPTGFNSPLHF.